Presented here are 17 T cell receptor beta chains from one specimen sequenced in a study of blood T cell repertoires in COVID-19. The repertoire was sequenced with immunoSEQ multiplex PCR; TCRdb's copy has only in-frame clones and lacks some. The table includes 150,000 to 180,000 clones, under 85% detected once. Sequencing was done on a sample of peripheral blood. The receptor set was obtained from a man between 60 and 75 years old with COVID-19, enrolled during active disease.

The CDR3 DNA sequence: TGTGCCAGCAGCTTGGACAGGGGCAACTATGGCTACACCTTC. Its protein product is CASSLDRGNYGYTF. This chain uses TRBV11-2 with TRBJ1-2, with 9 bases identical to TRBD1. Germline-derived CDR1 and CDR2 are SGHAT and FQNNGV. This CDR3 is 14 amino acids long. Trimming took 3 bases from V and 2 from J; bases not matched to a gene: 1.

The V and J genes are TRBV6-1 and TRBJ2-3, with 11 bases aligning to TRBD2. CDR3 size: 16 residues. Germline assignment: CDR1 MNHNS and CDR2 SASEGT. V trimming: 1 base; J trimming: 5 bases; junction bases outside the gene matches: 5. CDR3 sequence reads: CASSEGLAGLQDTQYF. The DNA for the CDR3 is TGTGCCAGCAGTGAAGGACTAGCGGGATTACAAGATACGCAGTATTTT.

DNA for the CDR3: TGTGCCAGCAGTTACCCGGACAGGGATCGCGAGCAGTACTTC. Translating gives CASSYPDRDREQYF. This rearrangement joins TRBV6-2 or TRBV6-3 to TRBJ2-7, with 8 positions matching TRBD1. V was clipped by 2 bases and J by 6 bases; unmatched bases: 6. This CDR3 has 14 residues. The V gene's germline CDR1 is MNHEY and CDR2 SVGEGT.

This chain connects TRBV7-3 to TRBJ2-2; TRBD2 aligns across 7 bases. Germline CDR1 SGHTA, CDR2 FQGTGA. The CDR3 is 13 residues long. Losses at the gene ends were 6 bases for V and 7 bases for J; bases not matched to a gene: 5. The CDR3 nucleotides read TGTGCCAGCAGTCCGTCTAGCGGCGGGGAGCTGTTTTTT. Its protein is CASSPSSGGELFF.

CDR3 DNA: TGTGCCAGCAGTTCGAGAGGGGGCTCAAGGTCCTACGAGCAGTACTTC. Translation gives CASSSRGGSRSYEQYF. This chain links TRBV28 with TRBJ2-7; 7 bases map to TRBD1. CDR3 length equals 16 residues. Trimming at V came to 4 bases and at J to 1 base, leaving 10 bases not matched to a gene. The germline CDR1 and CDR2 sequences are MDHEN and SYDVKM.

The V and J genes are TRBV27 and TRBJ2-7, with TRBD1 identical over 7 bases. Trimming removed 5 bases from V and 1 base from J; junction bases left unmatched: 2. Germline V gene data show CDR1 as MNHEY and CDR2 as SMNVEV (reference sequence). This CDR3 has 13 amino acids. As DNA, the CDR3 is TGTGCCAGCAGTACAGGGGTTTCCTACGAGCAGTACTTC. Residues: CASSTGVSYEQYF.

V gene TRBV9 combines with J gene TRBJ2-3, with 13 bases fitting TRBD2. Germline V gene lookup returns CDR1 SGDLS and CDR2 YYNGEE. This CDR3 region has 16 residues. The J segment lost 6 bases and the V segment lost 2 bases, leaving 6 bases of the junction unmatched. The CDR3 DNA reads TGTGCCAGCAGCGTTGCGACTAGCGGGAGGAGGGATACGCAGTATTTT. This encodes CASSVATSGRRDTQYF. Looking up the rest from reference TRBV9 and TRBJ2-3 gives the full variable domain: DSGVTQTPKHLITATGQRVTLRCSPRSGDLSVYWYQQSLDQGLQFLIQYYNGEERAKGNILERFSAQQFPDLHSELNLSSLELGDSALYFCASSVATSGRRDTQYFGPGTRLTVL.

The chain joins TRBV4-3 to TRBJ2-6, with 7 bases matching TRBD1. J gave up 6 bases and V 3 bases, and 14 bases lay outside the gene matches. This CDR3 spans 18 amino acids. Germline loops: CDR1 LGHNA, CDR2 YSLEER. Here the CDR3 reads CASSQDRTGGLSANVLTF. CDR3 nucleotide sequence: TGCGCCAGCAGCCAGGATAGGACAGGCGGACTGTCGGCCAACGTCCTGACTTTC.

The chain employs TRBV19 and TRBJ2-2, with TRBD2 matching 9 bases. V shed 10 bases and J 2 bases; nucleotides not matched to a gene: 8. CDR1 is LNHDA and CDR2 is SQIVND in the germline V gene (reference sequence). The CDR3 consists of 15 residues. CDR3 loop: CATAQGLANTGELFF. The CDR3 DNA is TGTGCCACCGCCCAGGGACTAGCTAACACCGGGGAGCTGTTTTTT.

The V gene is TRBV6-2 or TRBV6-3, the J gene TRBJ1-5; D perhaps matches TRBD1 (5 bases). Trimming removed 4 bases at V and 1 base at J, with 11 bases between. The CDR3 contains 15 residues. Germline V lookup: CDR1 MNHEY, CDR2 SVGEGT. CDR3 sequence reads: CASSWMRTSNQPQHF. CDR3 nucleotide sequence: TGTGCCAGCAGTTGGATGAGGACAAGCAATCAGCCCCAGCATTTT.

V usage is TRBV7-9 and J usage is TRBJ2-7, with a possible D match to TRBD1 (6 bases). Deletions cut 6 bases from V and 7 bases from J, with 25 bases between. The CDR3 is 16 amino acids. Germline loops: CDR1 SEHNR, CDR2 FQNEAQ (reference sequence). CDR3 protein: CASSQGPRVGATEQYF. DNA for the CDR3: TGTGCCAGCAGTCAGGGGCCCAGGGTCGGGGCTACTGAGCAGTACTTC.

This clone turned up a few times. The rearrangement links TRBV19 to TRBJ1-1; D remains unclear. Germline V gene lookup returns CDR1 LNHDA and CDR2 SQIVND (reference sequence). With 7 bases removed from V and 2 bases from J, the gap between germline ends came to 17 bases. This CDR3 comprises 15 residues. For the CDR3, the DNA is TGTGCCAGTACCTCCCAGTCGTCCCCTAACACTGAAGCTTTCTTT. This codes for CASTSQSSPNTEAFF. Complete variable domain (other parts from reference TRBV19 and TRBJ1-1): DGGITQSPKYLFRKEGQNVTLSCEQNLNHDAMYWYRQDPGQGLRLIYYSQIVNDFQKGDIAEGYSVSREKKESFPLTVTSAQKNPTAFYLCASTSQSSPNTEAFFGQGTRLTVV.

The sample holds one count of this clone. The chain is built from TRBV6-1 and TRBJ2-4, with D hard to call. Per the germline V gene, CDR1 is MNHNS and CDR2 is SASEGT. Between the trimmed V and J ends, which lost 7 bases and 2 bases, there was a span of 12 bases. This CDR3 has 14 amino acids. The DNA for the CDR3 is TGTGCCAGCAACGACCCAGGAACCAAAAACATTCAGTACTTC. Amino acid sequence: CASNDPGTKNIQYF.

CDR3 nucleotides: TGTGCCAGCAGCTTAATGGCAGGGGCTGGGCAATCTGAAGCTTTCTTT. The encoded protein is CASSLMAGAGQSEAFF. The chain carries TRBV7-3 and TRBJ1-1; a weak D match, TRBD1 (6 bases). Germline V gene data show CDR1 as SGHTA and CDR2 as FQGTGA. V lost 1 base and J lost 6, with 18 bases in between. This CDR3 has 16 residues.

This chain connects TRBV7-2 to TRBJ2-7; D gene unclear. The CDR3 is 15 amino acids. CDR1 SGHTA and CDR2 FQGNSA come from the germline V gene. The V and J ends lost 0 bases and 2 bases respectively, with 11 bases between them. The CDR3 reads CASSLALEVAYEQYF. The CDR3 coding sequence is TGTGCCAGCAGCTTAGCGCTCGAGGTAGCCTACGAGCAGTACTTC. The variable domain in full, completed from reference TRBV7-2 and TRBJ2-7, reads GAGVSQSPSNKVTEKGKDVELRCDPISGHTALYWYRQSLGQGLEFLIYFQGNSAPDKSGLPSDRFSAERTGGSVSTLTIQRTQQEDSAVYLCASSLALEVAYEQYFGPGTRLTVT.

This clone appeared a few times. This chain uses TRBV4-2 with TRBJ2-3; 7 bases agree with TRBD1. CDR1 is LGHNA and CDR2 is YNFKEQ in the germline V gene. The V segment lost 2 bases and the J segment 0 bases; nucleotides outside the gene matches: 8. This CDR3 is built from 17 residues. The chain's CDR3 is CASSQTGQVFSTDTQYF. The CDR3 coding sequence is TGTGCCAGCAGCCAAACAGGACAGGTTTTTAGCACAGATACGCAGTATTTT.

This clone was picked up a small number of times. V is TRBV5-6 and J is TRBJ1-2, with D possibly TRBD1 on 6 matching bases. Between the trimmed V and J ends, which lost 0 bases and 0 bases, there was a span of 9 bases. Germline CDR1 SGHDT, CDR2 YYEEEE. This CDR3 region has 15 residues. In DNA, the CDR3 is TGTGCCAGCAGCTTGGGGGGGCCGTCTAACTATGGCTACACCTTC. Protein: CASSLGGPSNYGYTF. Drawing the rest from reference TRBV5-6 and TRBJ1-2, the complete variable domain is DAGVTQSPTHLIKTRGQQVTLRCSPKSGHDTVSWYQQALGQGPQFIFQYYEEEERQRGNFPDRFSGHQFPNYSSELNVNALLLGDSALYLCASSLGGPSNYGYTFGSGTRLTVV.